This T cell receptor (beta chain) was recorded in a study of Ad26.COV2.S vaccination and SARS-CoV-2 variants. Whole-study context: By the intramuscular route, Ad26.COV2.S was given once, or twice 56 days apart.

The CDR3 is made up of 18 amino acids. V lost 2 bases and J lost 4, with 24 bases in between. With respect to this clone: Its specificity is not known.

Treatment of the sample: approximately 18 received Ad26.COV2.S at low or high dose, single or two shots; roughly five received placebo; per-sample allocation not given. Specimen acquisition occurred on day 63 following the initial vaccine or placebo injection. An Ad26 vector expressing Wuhan-strain SARS-CoV-2 spike constituted the vaccine. General study findings and limits: Measurement of non-spike TCR breadth gave similar results in vaccine and placebo recipients. People given the vaccine had a wider spike-specific TCR breadth than placebo recipients did.

Generated by immunoSEQ multiplex PCR, the TCRdb table keeps only in-frame clones and is missing some. The repertoire holds about 350,000 clones, with around 84% as singletons. The TCR was taken from a person aged 18 to 65 who received the Ad26.COV2.S COVID-19 vaccine or a placebo. The starting material was peripheral blood, obtained in a trial of Ad26.COV2.S vaccine versus placebo. The chain couples TRBV23-1 to TRBJ2-7; TRBD1 is a possible D gene (8 bases). TRBV23-1 is marked as an open reading frame, function uncertain. CDR3 coding DNA: TGCGCCAGCAGTCAAACCTTCCTACAGGGGGGGATCTCTTACGAGCAGTACTTC. Its protein is CASSQTFLQGGISYEQYF.